This T cell receptor (beta chain) was recorded in a study of beta chain features in type 1 diabetes. Study-wide results and limits: Patients' naive, central memory and regulatory TCRB repertoires appeared more alike than those of healthy donors.

Germline CDR1 and CDR2: SGHTA and FQGNSA. Trimming cost V 5 bases and J 5 bases; bases outside gene matches: 6. The CDR3 totals 16 residues. Reverse transcription of all isolated RNA meant that expressed TCRB transcripts were sequenced. Clones were read by immunoSEQ multiplex PCR, and TCRdb kept only the in-frame ones, dropping some. The table includes hundreds of thousands of clones, roughly 15% detected once. Regarding this clone: Its antigen is not known. At the DNA level, this CDR3 is encoded by other sequences in the same sample as well.

The source is a man aged 18 to 30 in good health. The sequenced sample was naive CD4+ T cells from blood. The chain has TRBV7-2 and TRBJ2-5, with 15 positions matching TRBD2. The CDR3 loop is CASSPGLAGGQETQYF. The CDR3 region has the DNA TGTGCCAGCAGCCCTGGACTAGCGGGGGGGCAGGAGACCCAGTACTTC.